These T cell receptor beta chains were read from a single sample in a study of control samples from healthy donors and cancer patients. The assay was immunoSEQ multiplex PCR, and TCRdb's table has in-frame clones only and misses some. The sample records 75,000 to 95,000 clones, roughly 80% being singletons. Input material: PBMCs. The source is a man aged 65 to 85 with lung cancer. Each CDR3 is given with its conserved first and last residue. Fields, in order: V gene, J gene, CDR3 length, CDR3 protein.

TRBV5-6,TRBJ1-5,18,CASSLLNRRGRVDQPQHF
TRBV29-1,TRBJ1-5,13,CSVVREFGQPQHF
TRBV29-1,TRBJ1-2,13,CSVESGRLYGYTF
TRBV24-1,TRBJ2-1,13,CATSGTMGDEQFF
TRBV15,TRBJ2-5,14,CATSRELVVETQYF
TRBV7-2,TRBJ2-2,13,CASSLALTGELFF
TRBV9,TRBJ1-5,15,CASSVDSSINQPQHF
TRBV27,TRBJ1-3,15,CASSLSAGGSNTIYF
TRBV12-3/TRBV12-4,TRBJ1-2,12,CASLGGDWGYTF
TRBV7-9,TRBJ1-1,15,CASSYYRGQDTEAFF
TRBV14,TRBJ1-1,14,CASSQVYGPGEAFF
TRBV25-1,TRBJ1-4,16,CASSEPGLITNEKLFF
TRBV5-6,TRBJ1-4,16,CASSPGQGGRWEKLFF
TRBV5-4,TRBJ2-3,15,CASSQDRRYTDTQYF
TRBV9,TRBJ2-3,15,CASSVLSTSTDTQYF
TRBV5-1,TRBJ1-6,12,CASSLDYSPLHF
TRBV7-3,TRBJ1-2,18,CASSLTPIGRDSLYGYTF
TRBV14,TRBJ2-1,13,CASSQFRGTEQFF
TRBV7-9,TRBJ2-3,15,CASRPRTGGTDTQYF
TRBV19,TRBJ2-5,15,CASSLGTGFRETQYF
TRBV3-1/TRBV3-2,TRBJ2-1,14,CASTTGGWYNEQFF
TRBV5-1,TRBJ1-1,14,CASSLGAKVDLAFF
TRBV6-5,TRBJ1-4,15,CASSYSRGINEKLFF
TRBV19,TRBJ1-5,15,CASLRGVNSNQPQHF
TRBV10-1,TRBJ2-3,12,CASSATGGTQYF
TRBV5-4,TRBJ1-2,16,CASSSRTEPPNYGYTF
TRBV3-1/TRBV3-2,TRBJ1-2,12,CASSQELGGYTF
TRBV11-2,TRBJ2-7,14,CASSPGLGGYEQYF
TRBV4-2,TRBJ2-1,16,CASSQDGGGRDNEQFF
TRBV30,TRBJ2-1,15,CAWSVSGEGHNEQFF
TRBV9,TRBJ1-2,10,CASEGRGYTF
TRBV5-4,TRBJ1-2,15,CASSLPPGEKYGYTF
TRBV24-1,TRBJ2-3,13,CATTGSPTDTQYF
TRBV11-3,TRBJ1-1,13,CASSAGDGTEAFF